A selection of T cell receptor beta chains follows, all from one sample in a study of post-analysis software for immune sequencing data. TCRdb used MiXCR to reprocess the PCR reads, holding one entry per CDR3 protein. The table shows hundreds of thousands of distinct CDR3 sequences, with roughly 40% occurring only once. The sequenced sample consisted of blood. These receptors all come from a girl aged 2 to 10 with multiple sclerosis. CDR3s include the opening cysteine and the closing phenylalanine or tryptophan. The D gene is left open where the match is weak. For some rows the clone size is stated as once, few or many, or as a class when expanded; others skip it.

few	TRBV29-1	-	TRBJ2-6	CSVVGRNSGANVLTF	TGCAGCGTTGTTGGTCGGAACTCTGGGGCCAACGTCCTGACTTTC
few	TRBV6-5	TRBD1	TRBJ1-2	CASRGTGYGYTF	TGTGCCAGCAGGGGGACAGGGTACGGCTACACCTTC
-	TRBV6-5	TRBD1	TRBJ2-2	CASRSGTGVNTGELFF	TGTGCCAGCAGATCCGGGACAGGGGTAAACACCGGGGAGCTGTTTTTT
few	TRBV24-1	-	TRBJ2-5	CATSSAGVLQETQYF	TGTGCCACCAGTTCGGCAGGGGTCCTCCAAGAGACCCAGTACTTC
-	TRBV6-6	TRBD1	TRBJ1-2	CASSYSLGTGGGYGYTF	TGTGCCAGCAGTTACTCGTTGGGGACAGGGGGCGGCTATGGCTACACCTTC
-	TRBV29-1	-	TRBJ2-2	CSVDSRDTGELFF	TGCAGCGTTGATAGTCGCGACACCGGGGAGCTGTTTTTT
many	TRBV12-3/TRBV12-4	TRBD1	TRBJ1-5	CASSRTGGNQPQHF	TGTGCCAGCAGCCGGACAGGGGGCAATCAGCCCCAGCATTTT
many	TRBV20-1	-	TRBJ1-5	CSARDGNQPQHF	TGCAGTGCTAGGGACGGGAATCAGCCCCAGCATTTT
few	TRBV7-3	-	TRBJ2-1	CASSPDSNEQFF	TGTGCCAGCAGCCCCGACAGTAATGAGCAGTTCTTC
once	TRBV14	-	TRBJ2-7	CASSQELATYEQYF	TGTGCCAGCAGCCAAGAACTAGCCACCTACGAGCAGTACTTC
-	TRBV29-1	TRBD1	TRBJ2-7	CSARDRGPYEQYF	TGCAGCGCTCGGGACAGGGGTCCCTACGAGCAGTACTTC
few	TRBV5-5	-	TRBJ1-5	CASSLLQSNQPQHF	TGTGCCAGCAGCTTGTTACAGAGCAATCAGCCCCAGCATTTT
few	TRBV7-3	-	TRBJ2-7	CASSLRPKVSEQYF	TGTGCCAGCAGCTTAAGGCCGAAAGTGAGCGAGCAGTACTTC
-	TRBV28	-	TRBJ2-7	CASSLFRQNDEQYF	TGTGCCAGCAGTTTATTTAGGCAGAACGACGAGCAGTACTTC
-	TRBV12-3/TRBV12-4	-	TRBJ2-7	CASSTRQPYEQYF	TGTGCCAGCAGTACACGACAGCCCTACGAGCAGTACTTC
-	TRBV4-1	TRBD2	TRBJ2-1	CASRATGGPRNEQFF	TGCGCCAGCAGAGCGACGGGGGGGCCCAGGAATGAGCAGTTCTTC
-	TRBV10-3	TRBD2	TRBJ2-5	CAISDSGGPGETQYF	TGTGCCATCAGTGACAGCGGGGGGCCCGGAGAGACCCAGTACTTC
-	TRBV18	-	TRBJ1-2	CASSPGHLQGGYTF	TGTGCCAGCTCCCCGGGACACCTTCAAGGCGGCTACACCTTC
-	TRBV19	-	TRBJ2-1	CASSIAYNERFF	TGTGCCAGTAGTATTGCGTACAATGAGCGGTTCTTC
-	TRBV4-2	-	TRBJ2-3	CASSQESARSSSDTQYF	TGTGCCAGCAGCCAAGAGAGCGCTAGGAGTAGCTCAGATACGCAGTATTTT
-	TRBV20-1	TRBD1	TRBJ2-7	CSARDVQGAYEQYF	TGCAGTGCTAGAGATGTACAGGGGGCGTACGAGCAGTACTTC
-	TRBV28	TRBD1	TRBJ2-3	CASSLLPTGGTDTQYF	TGTGCCAGCAGTTTATTGCCCACAGGGGGCACAGATACGCAGTATTTT
-	TRBV11-2	TRBD2	TRBJ2-5	CASSSGTSGGFSETQYF	TGTGCCAGCAGCTCAGGAACTAGCGGGGGATTTAGCGAGACCCAGTACTTC
once	TRBV7-2	-	TRBJ2-1	CASSPGGNHNEQFF	TGTGCCAGCAGCCCCGGTGGGAACCACAATGAGCAGTTCTTC
few	TRBV12-3/TRBV12-4	-	TRBJ1-4	CASSWGEKLFF	TGTGCCAGCAGTTGGGGGGAAAAACTGTTTTTT
-	TRBV12-3/TRBV12-4	-	TRBJ1-1	CASSFTGLTEAFF	TGTGCCAGCAGTTTTACAGGGTTAACTGAAGCTTTCTTT
-	TRBV4-3	-	TRBJ2-5	CASSQEVVRTKRETQYF	TGCGCCAGCAGCCAAGAAGTTGTAAGGACCAAGAGGGAGACCCAGTACTTC
-	TRBV28	TRBD1	TRBJ2-1	CASGLTGATREQFF	TGTGCCAGCGGCCTGACAGGGGCCACGCGTGAGCAGTTCTTC